Listed below are T cell receptor beta chains from one sample, sequenced in a study of T-cell memory formation after mild COVID-19. Using its own MiXCR run on the 5' RACE reads, TCRdb lists one record per CDR3 protein. The data hold roughly 250,000 distinct CDR3 sequences, with roughly 15% observed a single time. Specimen: PBMCs or a T cell subset sorted from them (not recorded which). Every receptor here comes from a man aged 18 to 29 who had mild COVID-19 (a few samples of this study predate the infection). Cell type and time point are not known. Both conserved end residues are part of each CDR3. A D gene is named only where the DNA matches it firmly. Not all rows give a size; the values are once, few, many and, for expanded clones, a class.

CDR3 length	clone size	V gene	D gene	J gene	CDR3 protein	CDR3 DNA
14	NA	TRBV20-1	TRBD1	TRBJ1-1	CSARDRGRTTEAFF	TGCAGTGCTAGAGACAGGGGGAGGACCACTGAAGCTTTCTTT
15	many	TRBV7-2	NA	TRBJ2-6	CASADMGSGANVLTF	TGTGCCAGCGCCGATATGGGGTCTGGGGCCAACGTCCTGACTTTC
14	few	TRBV4-3	NA	TRBJ2-1	CASSQYILGNEQFF	TGCGCCAGCAGCCAATACATTTTGGGAAATGAGCAGTTCTTC
13	many	TRBV6-2/TRBV6-3	NA	TRBJ2-3	CASIGTSTDTQYF	TGTGCCAGCATTGGGACCTCCACAGATACGCAGTATTTT
14	few	TRBV5-1	NA	TRBJ2-7	CATSRQASSYEQYF	TGCGCCACCTCGCGACAGGCCTCCTCCTACGAGCAGTACTTC
13	NA	TRBV7-9	TRBD1	TRBJ1-2	CASSITGDYGYTF	TGTGCCAGCAGTATTACAGGGGACTATGGCTACACCTTC
13	NA	TRBV10-3	TRBD1	TRBJ2-1	CAISAGQGYEQFF	TGTGCCATCAGTGCGGGACAGGGCTATGAGCAGTTCTTC
15	NA	TRBV7-3	NA	TRBJ1-6	CASSPSGGYNSPLHF	TGTGCCAGCAGCCCCAGTGGCGGCTATAATTCACCCCTCCACTTT
13	many	TRBV12-3/TRBV12-4	NA	TRBJ2-3	CASSFRLPDTQYF	TGTGCCAGCAGTTTCCGCCTCCCAGATACGCAGTATTTT
13	once	TRBV12-3/TRBV12-4	NA	TRBJ2-1	CASSRAGDNEQFF	TGTGCCAGCAGCCGAGCCGGGGACAATGAGCAGTTCTTC
11	NA	TRBV6-2/TRBV6-3	NA	TRBJ2-1	CASTDRSEQFF	TGTGCCAGCACCGACAGGTCCGAGCAGTTCTTC
14	few	TRBV5-1	NA	TRBJ2-3	CASKLASATDTQYF	TGCGCCAGCAAGTTGGCTAGCGCTACAGATACGCAGTATTTT
16	NA	TRBV6-5	NA	TRBJ2-3	CASSYSFGLSTDTQYF	TGTGCCAGCAGTTACTCGTTCGGGCTTAGCACAGATACGCAGTATTTT
15	few	TRBV5-1	TRBD1	TRBJ1-1	CASRMYGTGGTEAFF	TGCGCCAGCAGAATGTACGGGACAGGGGGCACTGAAGCTTTCTTT
14	few	TRBV27	NA	TRBJ2-5	CASRPWTVGETQYF	TGTGCCAGCAGACCCTGGACAGTCGGCGAGACCCAGTACTTC
11	NA	TRBV6-6	NA	TRBJ1-2	CASRSDGGYTF	TGTGCCAGCAGGTCCGATGGTGGCTACACCTTC
14	NA	TRBV20-1	NA	TRBJ2-6	CSAPPRSGANVLTF	TGCAGTGCACCCCCGAGGTCCGGGGCCAACGTCCTGACTTTC
13	few	TRBV11-2	NA	TRBJ1-1	CASSLSGATEAFF	TGTGCCAGCAGCTTGAGTGGGGCCACTGAAGCTTTCTTT
15	NA	TRBV29-1	NA	TRBJ2-1	CSVDPPGVAGNEQFF	TGCAGCGTTGACCCCCCCGGGGTCGCGGGTAATGAGCAGTTCTTC
14	NA	TRBV20-1	TRBD2	TRBJ2-1	CSAPGLAGAYEQFF	TGCAGTGCCCCGGGACTAGCGGGGGCTTATGAGCAGTTCTTC
13	few	TRBV7-9	NA	TRBJ2-3	CASSRGEPDTQYF	TGTGCCAGCAGCCGAGGAGAGCCAGATACGCAGTATTTT
15	few	TRBV7-2	NA	TRBJ2-7	CASSFGAGQPYEQYF	TGTGCCAGCAGCTTTGGGGCGGGGCAGCCCTACGAGCAGTACTTC
12	few	TRBV29-1	NA	TRBJ2-1	CSVERWGGDQFF	TGCAGCGTTGAGCGTTGGGGCGGGGATCAGTTCTTC
14	few	TRBV11-2	TRBD2	TRBJ2-5	CASSLQTSGGDRTF	TGTGCCAGCAGCTTGCAAACTAGCGGGGGGGATCGTACCTTC
14	NA	TRBV3-1	NA	TRBJ2-5	CASSQAGVGETQYF	TGTGCCAGCAGCCAAGCAGGGGTAGGAGAGACCCAGTACTTC
16	few	TRBV20-1	TRBD2	TRBJ2-2	CSARNRLAGNTGELFF	TGCAGTGCTAGAAATAGACTAGCGGGTAACACCGGGGAGCTGTTTTTT
15	few	TRBV20-1	NA	TRBJ2-1	CSARDPRGYYNEQFF	TGCAGTGCTAGAGATCCCAGGGGCTACTACAATGAGCAGTTCTTC
11	few	TRBV11-2	NA	TRBJ2-7	CASSSQYEQYF	TGTGCCAGCAGCTCTCAGTACGAGCAGTACTTC
16	NA	TRBV7-3	NA	TRBJ2-1	CASSLGGTVTYNEQFF	TGTGCCAGCAGCTTAGGGGGGACAGTCACCTACAATGAGCAGTTCTTC
15	few	TRBV28	TRBD1	TRBJ1-2	CASSRPRTGPNGYTF	TGTGCCAGCAGTAGACCGAGGACAGGGCCAAACGGCTACACCTTC
14	few	TRBV7-9	NA	TRBJ1-2	CASSQDQGHRLTFF	TGTGCCAGCAGCCAAGACCAGGGCCACAGACTAACATTCTTC
11	few	TRBV2	NA	TRBJ2-5	CASSVVETQYF	TGTGCCAGCAGTGTAGTCGAGACCCAGTACTTC
14	many	TRBV5-1	NA	TRBJ2-2	CASSTRGDTGELFF	TGCGCCAGCAGCACGAGGGGGGACACCGGGGAGCTGTTTTTT
14	few	TRBV7-3	NA	TRBJ2-1	CASSLLREGHEQFF	TGTGCCAGCAGCTTACTGAGGGAAGGGCATGAGCAGTTCTTC
19	NA	TRBV20-1	TRBD1	TRBJ1-1	CSASSMSGQGGVGNTEAFF	TGCAGTGCTAGTAGCATGAGTGGACAGGGGGGGGTAGGGAACACTGAAGCTTTCTTT
12	NA	TRBV6-5	NA	TRBJ1-1	CASTGPKGEAFF	TGTGCCAGCACAGGCCCGAAGGGTGAAGCTTTCTTT
13	NA	TRBV6-6	TRBD1	TRBJ1-6	CASRDSLNSPLHF	TGTGCCAGCCGGGACAGTTTAAATTCACCCCTCCACTTT
15	NA	TRBV7-2	TRBD2	TRBJ2-5	CASSVSGGARETQYF	TGTGCCAGCAGCGTTAGCGGGGGGGCCCGGGAGACCCAGTACTTC
11	few	TRBV10-1	TRBD1	TRBJ1-2	CARRWTGNDTF	TGCGCCAGGAGATGGACAGGGAACGACACCTTC
14	NA	TRBV5-1	NA	TRBJ1-5	CASSLDGVGQPQHF	TGCGCCAGCAGCTTGGATGGGGTAGGTCAGCCCCAGCATTTT
15	few	TRBV5-4	TRBD2	TRBJ2-3	CASAAGGASKNTQYF	TGTGCCAGTGCGGCCGGGGGGGCCTCCAAAAATACGCAGTATTTT
14	NA	TRBV12-3/TRBV12-4	NA	TRBJ1-2	CASSTLTGNYGYTF	TGTGCCAGCAGTACGCTTACAGGGAACTATGGCTACACCTTC
20	NA	TRBV5-1	NA	TRBJ2-2	CASSLEGTTGDGWNTGELFF	TGCGCCAGCAGCTTGGAAGGCACAACTGGGGACGGCTGGAACACCGGGGAGCTGTTTTTT
15	NA	TRBV12-3/TRBV12-4	NA	TRBJ1-2	CASRRGRGGLRGYTF	TGTGCCAGCAGACGAGGACGTGGGGGGCTCCGAGGCTACACCTTC
9	few	TRBV3-2	NA	TRBJ2-7	CASSYEQYF	TGTGCCAGCAGCTACGAGCAGTACTTC
16	many	TRBV7-2	TRBD2	TRBJ2-3	CASSRRSGDSRDTQYF	TGTGCCAGCAGCCGCCGGAGCGGGGACTCACGAGATACGCAGTATTTT
16	few	TRBV3-1	NA	TRBJ1-1	CASSQYPGQPMPEAFF	TGTGCCAGCAGCCAATATCCGGGACAACCTATGCCTGAAGCTTTCTTT
11	once	TRBV10-3	NA	TRBJ2-5	CAISEVETQYF	TGTGCCATCAGTGAGGTTGAGACCCAGTACTTC
14	few	TRBV10-3	NA	TRBJ2-5	CAISGGPLGETQYF	TGTGCCATCAGTGGAGGGCCGCTGGGGGAGACCCAGTACTTC
17	many	TRBV5-1	TRBD1	TRBJ2-6	CASSLGQGGSGANVLTF	TGCGCCAGCAGCTTGGGACAGGGTGGGTCTGGGGCCAACGTCCTGACTTTC
15	few	TRBV6-1	NA	TRBJ2-5	CASRGTEKYQETQYF	TGTGCCAGCAGGGGGACGGAGAAGTACCAAGAGACCCAGTACTTC
11	few	TRBV2	NA	TRBJ2-7	CASSGRVRQYF	TGTGCCAGCAGTGGCAGGGTCCGGCAGTACTTC
15	NA	TRBV7-3	NA	TRBJ2-5	CASSRTGSSQETQYF	TGTGCCAGCAGCCGTACAGGGTCCAGCCAAGAGACCCAGTACTTC
13	NA	TRBV4-2	NA	TRBJ2-7	CASSPDPNYEQYF	TGTGCCAGCAGCCCAGACCCAAACTACGAGCAGTACTTC